These 8 T cell receptor beta chains came from one sample sequenced in a study of blood T cell repertoires in COVID-19. The table came from immunoSEQ multiplex PCR; TCRdb's copy has only in-frame clones and leaves some out. This table holds 300,000 to 400,000 clones, 70% to 90% found once. Sequencing was carried out using peripheral blood. Receptors originate from a woman in her thirties with COVID-19, enrolled during active disease.

J is TRBJ1-2 and V is TRBV12-3 or TRBV12-4, with TRBD1 as a possible D gene (5 bases). This CDR3 comprises 13 residues. Deletions cut 3 bases from V and 7 bases from J, with 12 bases between. CDR3 loop: CASSLDPGGGYTF. The CDR3, as DNA: TGTGCCAGCAGTTTGGACCCCGGGGGTGGCTACACCTTC.

This chain connects TRBV19 to TRBJ2-3; 9 bases are shared with TRBD1. Trimming cost V 4 bases and J 3 bases; bases outside gene matches: 8. CDR1 and CDR2 from the germline V gene are LNHDA and SQIVND (reference sequence). CDR3 length: 16 residues. The CDR3 loop is CASSTLTGQGTDTQYF. CDR3 in DNA: TGTGCCAGTAGTACTTTAACTGGACAGGGGACAGATACGCAGTATTTT.

The rearrangement links TRBV29-1 to TRBJ2-1; 12 bases map to TRBD2. The CDR3 spans 15 residues. The junction had 6 bases not matched to a gene; V was cut back by 6 bases and J by 3 bases. Germline-derived CDR1 and CDR2 are SQVTM and ANQGSEA. The CDR3 loop is CSVGGLAGNYNEQFF. CDR3 sequence (DNA): TGCAGCGTCGGTGGACTAGCGGGAAACTACAATGAGCAGTTCTTC.

The V and J genes are TRBV10-2 and TRBJ2-5; 9 bases align to TRBD2. J was trimmed by 3 bases and V by 4 bases; bases with no gene match: 15. Germline CDR1 is WSHSY and CDR2 is SAAADI. The CDR3 extends over 18 amino acids. CDR3 region: CASSGKLRGVAGEETQYF. The CDR3 DNA follows: TGCGCCAGCAGTGGAAAATTACGGGGGGTAGCGGGAGAAGAGACCCAGTACTTC.

The chain couples TRBV2 to TRBJ2-7, with a possible D match to TRBD2 (5 bases). V dropped 7 bases and J dropped 2 bases, with 15 bases sitting between them. The CDR3 length is 14 residues. Germline CDR1 reads SNHLY; CDR2 reads FYNNEI. DNA of the CDR3: TGTGCCAGCACTAGAGGGCATCCCCCCTACGAGCAGTACTTC. The encoded protein is CASTRGHPPYEQYF.

The chain couples TRBV19 to TRBJ1-4; perhaps TRBD1 as D (5 bases). CDR1 is LNHDA, CDR2 SQIVND, per germline (reference sequence). Trimming shortened V by 7 bases and J by 0 bases, and 12 bases separated the two germline ends. This CDR3 spans 15 amino acids. CDR3 region: CASTQPRATNEKLFF. The CDR3 nucleotides are TGTGCCAGTACCCAGCCCAGGGCAACTAATGAAAAACTGTTTTTT.

The chain is built from TRBV7-9 and TRBJ2-7; possible D gene TRBD2, 5 bases. The CDR3 loop spans 16 amino acids. CDR1 and CDR2 from the germline V gene are SEHNR and FQNEAQ (reference sequence). The V gene lost 1 base and the J gene lost 0 bases, with 13 bases spanning the gap. The CDR3, as DNA: TGTGCCAGCAGCTTAGACGGGCCGGGATCCTCCTACGAGCAGTACGTC. Protein: CASSLDGPGSSYEQYV.

The chain recombines TRBV19 with TRBJ1-4, with 9 nucleotides matching TRBD1. The CDR3 is made up of 12 amino acids. Germline V gives CDR1 LNHDA, CDR2 SQIVND (reference sequence). The V segment lost 11 bases and the J segment 7 bases; nucleotides outside the gene matches: 5. The CDR3: CAAGTGSEKLFF. CDR3 DNA sequence: TGTGCCGCCGGGACAGGGTCTGAAAAACTGTTTTTT.